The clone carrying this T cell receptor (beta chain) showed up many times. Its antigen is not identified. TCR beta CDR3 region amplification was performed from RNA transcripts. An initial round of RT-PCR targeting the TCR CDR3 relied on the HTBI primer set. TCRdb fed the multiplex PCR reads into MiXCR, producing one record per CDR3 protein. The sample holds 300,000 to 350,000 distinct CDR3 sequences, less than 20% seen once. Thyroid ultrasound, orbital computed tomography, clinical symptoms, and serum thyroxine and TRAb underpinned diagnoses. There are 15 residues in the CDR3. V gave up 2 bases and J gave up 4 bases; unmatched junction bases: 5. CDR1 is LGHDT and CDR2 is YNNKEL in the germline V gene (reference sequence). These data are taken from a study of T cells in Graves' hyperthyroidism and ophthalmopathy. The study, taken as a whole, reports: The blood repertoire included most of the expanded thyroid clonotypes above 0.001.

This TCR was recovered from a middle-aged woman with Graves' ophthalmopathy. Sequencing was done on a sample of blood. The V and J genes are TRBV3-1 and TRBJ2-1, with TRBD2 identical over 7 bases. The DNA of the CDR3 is TGTGCCAGCAGCCAACTAGCGGCATCGTACAATGAGCAGTTCTTC. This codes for CASSQLAASYNEQFF.